This is a list of T cell receptor beta chains from one sample in a study of spatial heterogeneity in lung cancer. Via MiXCR, TCRdb re-called the 5' RACE reads, giving one row per CDR3 protein. This table holds approximately 93,000 distinct CDR3 sequences, roughly 19% found once. The sample in question was PBMCs, obtained at follow-up. These receptors all stem from a male donor with early-stage non-small cell lung cancer. Each CDR3 is given with its conserved first and last residue. D genes are given only for firm matches. A clone size is listed for some rows: how often the clone was seen (once, few, many), or a class if it is expanded.

>TRBV20-1|TRBJ1-2|TRBD1|-
CSASTGGIANYGYTF
TGCAGTGCCAGCACAGGGGGCATCGCTAACTATGGCTACACCTTC
>TRBV20-1|TRBJ1-5|-|few
CSTGRANQPQHF
TGCAGTACAGGGAGGGCGAATCAGCCCCAGCATTTT
>TRBV5-6|TRBJ2-2|TRBD1|-
CASSLYGQGFTGELFF
TGTGCCAGCAGCTTGTACGGACAGGGGTTCACCGGGGAGCTGTTTTTT
>TRBV24-1|TRBJ2-2|-|-
CATSDFRDRANTGELFF
TGTGCCACCAGTGATTTTCGAGACAGAGCGAACACCGGGGAGCTGTTTTTT
>TRBV24-1|TRBJ2-1|TRBD2|few
CATSPAGVGEQFF
TGTGCCACCAGTCCAGCGGGAGTTGGTGAGCAGTTCTTC
>TRBV6-6|TRBJ1-5|-|many
CASRPHLNQPQHF
TGTGCCAGCAGACCCCACTTGAATCAGCCCCAGCATTTT
>TRBV6-1|TRBJ2-7|TRBD1|few
CASSEGPDRAYEQYF
TGTGCCAGCAGTGAGGGCCCGGACAGGGCCTACGAGCAGTACTTC
>TRBV5-1|TRBJ2-3|-|-
CASSSRTVSTDTQYF
TGCGCCAGCAGCTCCAGAACCGTTTCCACAGATACGCAGTATTTT
>TRBV18|TRBJ2-1|-|many
CASSLTGASNEQFF
TGTGCCAGCTCCCTAACGGGGGCGAGCAATGAGCAGTTCTTC
>TRBV24-1|TRBJ2-3|-|many
CATSDIGEPDTQYF
TGTGCCACCAGTGATATAGGGGAACCAGATACGCAGTATTTT
>TRBV4-1|TRBJ1-1|TRBD1|-
CASSPQGARTEAFF
TGCGCCAGCAGCCCTCAGGGGGCTAGGACTGAAGCTTTCTTT
>TRBV5-1|TRBJ2-5|-|many
CASSSPGTHQETQYF
TGCGCCAGCAGCTCACCCGGGACACACCAAGAGACCCAGTACTTC
>TRBV20-1|TRBJ2-7|-|-
CSAREQGKQYF
TGCAGTGCTAGAGAACAGGGAAAGCAGTACTTC
>TRBV14|TRBJ2-4|TRBD1|few
CASSQVQGAIQYF
TGTGCCAGCAGCCAAGTACAGGGGGCTATTCAGTACTTC
>TRBV6-5|TRBJ2-3|TRBD1|few
CASRTGGSDTQYF
TGTGCCAGCAGAACAGGGGGGTCGGATACGCAGTATTTT
>TRBV24-1|TRBJ2-3|-|-
CATGTGSTDTQYF
TGTGCCACTGGTACAGGTAGCACAGATACGCAGTATTTT
>TRBV6-2/TRBV6-3|TRBJ2-2|TRBD2|-
CASSYGGSGTGELFF
TGTGCCAGCAGTTATGGCGGGAGTGGCACCGGGGAGCTGTTTTTT
>TRBV6-1|TRBJ1-1|TRBD1|-
CASSETGISEAFF
TGTGCCAGCAGCGAGACAGGGATTAGTGAAGCTTTCTTT
>TRBV10-3|TRBJ1-2|-|few
CAISESGQDVYGYTF
TGTGCCATCAGTGAGTCTGGGCAGGACGTCTATGGCTACACCTTC
>TRBV4-1|TRBJ1-1|-|few
CASSHPAKRSTEAFF
TGCGCCAGCAGCCACCCTGCGAAAAGGAGCACTGAAGCTTTCTTT
>TRBV5-1|TRBJ2-7|TRBD1|-
CASSPGQGLSYEQYF
TGCGCCAGCAGCCCCGGACAGGGCCTCTCCTACGAGCAGTACTTC
>TRBV30|TRBJ1-2|-|few
CAWRDETQGLTNYGYTF
TGTGCCTGGAGAGATGAAACGCAGGGTCTTACGAACTATGGCTACACCTTC
>TRBV29-1|TRBJ2-4|TRBD2|few
CSVEASGQNIQYF
TGCAGCGTTGAAGCTAGCGGGCAAAACATTCAGTACTTC
>TRBV30|TRBJ2-5|TRBD2|-
CAWSVPRLAGGRETQYF
TGTGCCTGGAGTGTACCTAGGCTAGCGGGGGGGCGAGAGACCCAGTACTTC
>TRBV11-1|TRBJ2-3|TRBD1|-
CASTLTWDRGRIADTQYF
TGTGCCAGCACCCTCACCTGGGACAGGGGGCGAATTGCAGATACGCAGTATTTT
>TRBV20-1|TRBJ2-7|-|-
CSVSRYSNNEQYF
TGCAGTGTTTCGAGGTACAGTAACAACGAGCAGTACTTC
>TRBV7-9|TRBJ1-2|-|-
CASSSENYGYTF
TGTGCCAGCAGCTCAGAGAACTATGGCTACACCTTC
>TRBV7-9|TRBJ2-7|-|-
CASSLALMGVKVPYEQYF
TGTGCCAGCAGCTTAGCGCTAATGGGAGTCAAGGTTCCCTACGAGCAGTACTTC
>TRBV19|TRBJ1-5|TRBD1|-
CASTGQGSYSNQPQHF
TGTGCCAGTACGGGACAGGGGAGTTATAGCAATCAGCCCCAGCATTTT
>TRBV10-3|TRBJ2-3|-|few
CAISESGGTQYF
TGTGCCATCAGTGAGTCGGGGGGTACGCAGTATTTT
>TRBV29-1|TRBJ1-1|TRBD1|few
CSVSGQGGTEAFF
TGCAGCGTCTCTGGACAGGGGGGCACTGAAGCTTTCTTT
>TRBV7-6|TRBJ1-3|-|-
CASSLGNTRSGNTIYF
TGTGCCAGCAGCTTGGGTAACACCCGCTCTGGAAACACCATATATTTT
>TRBV11-3|TRBJ2-1|-|many
CASSPLTAYNEQFF
TGTGCCAGCAGCCCCTTGACAGCGTACAATGAGCAGTTCTTC
>TRBV7-2|TRBJ2-4|-|few
CASSPSPLAKNIQYF
TGTGCCAGCAGCCCCTCACCCCTAGCCAAAAACATTCAGTACTTC
>TRBV5-1|TRBJ2-7|-|-
CASSPVGGGMSEQYF
TGCGCCAGCAGCCCCGTCGGAGGGGGAATGTCCGAGCAGTACTTC
>TRBV12-3/TRBV12-4|TRBJ2-3|TRBD2|many
CASSLSGRAVGADTQYF
TGTGCCAGCAGTCTTAGCGGGAGGGCCGTAGGCGCAGATACGCAGTATTTT
>TRBV29-1|TRBJ2-1|-|many
CSVEPVSYNEQFF
TGCAGCGTTGAACCAGTCTCCTACAATGAGCAGTTCTTC
>TRBV6-6|TRBJ1-1|-|many
CASSYGMEVWADHTEAFF
TGTGCCAGCAGTTATGGGATGGAGGTTTGGGCGGACCACACTGAAGCTTTCTTT
>TRBV6-5|TRBJ2-7|-|-
CASSYSSRRSAISEQYF
TGTGCCAGCAGTTACTCTTCTCGCAGGAGTGCCATCTCCGAGCAGTACTTC
>TRBV28|TRBJ1-4|-|few
CASSLRGWLFF
TGTGCCAGCAGTTTGAGGGGATGGCTGTTTTTT
>TRBV20-1|TRBJ2-1|TRBD2|once
CSARRRTSDSYNEQFF
TGCAGTGCTAGACGTCGGACTAGCGACTCCTACAATGAGCAGTTCTTC
>TRBV12-3/TRBV12-4|TRBJ2-6|-|-
CASSITGSVANVLTF
TGTGCCAGCAGCATCACAGGCTCTGTGGCCAACGTCCTGACTTTC
>TRBV2|TRBJ2-3|-|-
CASTGTGHTDTQYF
TGTGCCAGCACCGGGACTGGCCACACAGATACGCAGTATTTT
>TRBV5-1|TRBJ2-1|TRBD1|-
CASSLGQGRGIAFF
TGCGCCAGCAGCTTGGGACAGGGTAGGGGTATAGCGTTCTTC
>TRBV6-1|TRBJ2-7|-|-
CASSPLYEQYF
TGTGCCAGCAGTCCCCTCTACGAGCAGTACTTC
>TRBV20-1|TRBJ1-1|-|many
CSATDDWSTEAFF
TGCAGTGCCACGGATGACTGGAGCACTGAAGCTTTCTTT
>TRBV2|TRBJ2-2|-|-
CASSAEGGTGELFF
TGTGCCAGCAGTGCGGAAGGGGGCACCGGGGAGCTGTTTTTT
>TRBV9|TRBJ2-3|TRBD1|few
CASSVEGRGTDTQYF
TGTGCCAGCAGCGTAGAGGGCAGGGGGACAGATACGCAGTATTTT
>TRBV9|TRBJ2-1|TRBD1|few
CASTPGTGIYNEQFF
TGTGCCAGCACACCCGGGACAGGGATATACAATGAGCAGTTCTTC
>TRBV15|TRBJ2-3|-|-
CATSRDPRSTDTQYF
TGTGCCACCAGCAGAGACCCCCGATCCACAGATACGCAGTATTTT
>TRBV7-9|TRBJ2-5|TRBD2|few
CASSIGRETQETQYF
TGTGCCAGCAGCATCGGGCGGGAGACCCAAGAGACCCAGTACTTC
>TRBV7-9|TRBJ2-3|-|-
CASSLVADLTDTQYF
TGTGCCAGCAGCTTAGTTGCGGACCTCACAGATACGCAGTATTTT
>TRBV19|TRBJ2-2|TRBD1|few
CASSIDPMTGGNGELFF
TGTGCCAGTAGTATAGATCCGATGACAGGGGGTAACGGGGAGCTGTTTTTT
>TRBV20-1|TRBJ2-7|TRBD1|few
CSAVRDRAYEQYF
TGCAGTGCTGTCCGGGACAGAGCCTACGAGCAGTACTTC
>TRBV21-1|TRBJ1-1|-|-
CAILSYRVCPEAFF
TGTGCCATTCTTAGTTACAGGGTTTGCCCTGAAGCTTTCTTT
>TRBV24-1|TRBJ1-2|-|-
CATSEPAANYGYTF
TGTGCCACCAGTGAACCGGCGGCTAACTATGGCTACACCTTC
>TRBV6-2/TRBV6-3|TRBJ2-1|-|many
CASRPWRADEQFF
TGTGCCAGTAGACCCTGGCGGGCGGATGAGCAGTTCTTC
>TRBV5-6|TRBJ2-2|-|-
CASRYSDTGELFF
TGTGCCAGCAGATACAGCGACACCGGGGAGCTGTTTTTT
>TRBV6-5|TRBJ2-2|-|few
CASMGPKAGTGELFF
TGTGCCAGCATGGGTCCGAAGGCAGGGACCGGGGAGCTGTTTTTT
>TRBV7-8|TRBJ2-1|TRBD2|few
CASSLSSGPSGRNEQFF
TGTGCCAGCAGCTTAAGTAGCGGGCCTAGCGGGAGGAATGAGCAGTTCTTC